A selection of T cell receptor beta chains follows, all from one sample in a study of blood T cell repertoires in COVID-19. TCRdb's copy holds only in-frame clones and misses some; the assay was immunoSEQ multiplex PCR. The table shows hundreds of thousands of clones, with roughly 79% occurring only once. Sequenced sample: peripheral blood. The receptors come from a woman of 80 years or more with COVID-19, enrolled during active disease. Each CDR3 is given with its conserved first and last residue. D genes are given only for firm matches. Clone size, where shown, is once, few, many, or a class for clones that have expanded.

j_gene	d_gene	v_gene	abundance	len	CDR3aa	CDR3nt
TRBJ2-5	-	TRBV29-1	-	15	CSVRTAYTPRETQYF	TGCAGCGTTCGAACCGCATATACCCCTCGGGAGACCCAGTACTTC
TRBJ2-1	-	TRBV7-3	-	14	CASSLAGLQVEQFF	TGTGCCAGCAGCTTAGCCGGACTACAAGTTGAGCAGTTCTTC
TRBJ2-1	-	TRBV6-2/TRBV6-3	once	14	CASSYRRGHNEQFF	TGTGCCAGCAGTTACAGGCGGGGGCACAATGAGCAGTTCTTC
TRBJ1-1	-	TRBV28	-	12	CASSLGVTEAFF	TGTGCCAGCAGTTTGGGAGTTACTGAAGCTTTCTTT
TRBJ1-1	-	TRBV5-4	-	12	CASSQGGTEAFF	TGTGCCAGCAGCCAAGGGGGCACTGAAGCTTTCTTT
TRBJ2-7	-	TRBV2	once	13	CASKGTGGEGQYF	TGTGCCAGCAAAGGTACAGGGGGGGAAGGGCAGTACTTC
TRBJ2-1	TRBD1	TRBV15	-	13	CATSRDRVEEQFF	TGTGCCACCAGCAGGGACAGGGTGGAAGAGCAGTTCTTC
TRBJ1-5	-	TRBV19	-	13	CASGDTLILPQHF	TGTGCCAGTGGGGACACCCTCATTCTGCCCCAGCATTTT
TRBJ2-7	TRBD2	TRBV3-1/TRBV3-2	few	14	CASSSSGTLWEQYF	TGTGCCAGCAGCTCTAGCGGGACCCTATGGGAGCAGTACTTC
TRBJ2-5	-	TRBV3-1/TRBV3-2	few	18	CASSQGSTSGNDGETQYF	TGTGCCAGCAGCCAAGGGTCGACGAGCGGAAACGACGGGGAGACCCAGTACTTC
TRBJ1-1	TRBD1	TRBV6-1	-	15	CASSEWGQGRAEAFF	TGTGCCAGCAGTGAATGGGGACAGGGGCGCGCTGAAGCTTTCTTT
TRBJ1-5	-	TRBV28	-	16	CASSPPNDRRNQPQHF	TGTGCCAGCAGTCCCCCCAACGACAGGCGCAATCAGCCCCAGCATTTT
TRBJ1-2	-	TRBV28	few	13	CASSLGGNYGYTF	TGTGCCAGCAGCCTTGGCGGGAACTATGGCTACACCTTC
TRBJ2-3	TRBD2	TRBV29-1	few	15	CSVEEKRGGPNTQYF	TGCAGCGTTGAAGAAAAGCGGGGGGGCCCGAATACGCAGTATTTT
TRBJ1-5	TRBD1	TRBV3-1/TRBV3-2	few	14	CASSHGTGNQPQHF	TGTGCCAGCAGCCACGGGACAGGTAATCAGCCCCAGCATTTT
TRBJ1-2	-	TRBV18	-	12	CASSPRNSWKTF	TGTGCCAGCTCACCACGGAACAGCTGGAAGACCTTC
TRBJ2-7	TRBD1	TRBV6-2/TRBV6-3	-	16	CASSYPMRTGEYEQYF	TGTGCCAGCAGTTACCCAATGAGGACAGGAGAATACGAGCAGTACTTC
TRBJ1-4	TRBD1	TRBV5-3	few	20	CARSLIPGQATYATNEKLFF	TGTGCCAGAAGCTTGATCCCGGGACAGGCGACCTATGCAACTAATGAAAAACTGTTTTTT
TRBJ1-5	TRBD1	TRBV23-1	-	18	CASSLKRTGRESNQPQHF	TGCGCCAGCAGTCTAAAACGGACAGGGAGGGAGAGCAATCAGCCCCAGCATTTT
TRBJ2-3	TRBD1	TRBV10-3	-	15	CAISESQGVTDTQYF	TGTGCCATCAGTGAGTCGCAGGGGGTCACAGATACGCAGTATTTT
TRBJ2-7	TRBD1	TRBV5-4	-	14	CASSLGTGRDEQYF	TGTGCCAGCAGCTTGGGGACAGGGCGCGACGAGCAGTACTTC
TRBJ2-7	TRBD2	TRBV5-3	-	18	CARSSGTSGRMGIYEQYF	TGTGCCAGAAGCTCCGGGACTAGCGGGAGGATGGGAATCTACGAGCAGTACTTC
TRBJ2-2	-	TRBV11-2	-	15	CASSPVSGSRGELFF	TGTGCCAGCAGCCCCGTTTCGGGATCGAGGGGGGAGCTGTTTTTT
TRBJ2-7	TRBD1	TRBV3-1/TRBV3-2	-	13	CAGPGQGSYEQYF	TGTGCCGGCCCGGGACAGGGCTCCTACGAGCAGTACTTC
TRBJ2-1	-	TRBV6-5	-	14	CASRKDERWNEQFF	TGTGCCAGCCGCAAGGACGAGCGGTGGAATGAGCAGTTCTTC
TRBJ1-2	-	TRBV3-1/TRBV3-2	-	15	CASSQIRGQFYGYTF	TGTGCCAGCAGCCAAATCCGAGGACAGTTCTATGGCTACACCTTC
TRBJ1-1	-	TRBV5-1	-	13	CASSVQGNTEAFF	TGCGCCAGCAGCGTACAGGGAAACACTGAAGCTTTCTTT
TRBJ2-5	-	TRBV7-2	-	15	CASSLVGVGEETQYF	TGTGCCAGCAGCTTAGTTGGCGTAGGGGAAGAGACCCAGTACTTC
TRBJ2-7	-	TRBV20-1	once	11	CSAPLRYEQYF	TGCAGTGCTCCTCTGCGCTACGAGCAGTACTTC
TRBJ1-5	-	TRBV7-2	-	14	CASSLAYSNQPQHF	TGTGCCAGCAGCTTAGCGTATAGCAATCAGCCCCAGCATTTT
TRBJ1-1	-	TRBV19	few	15	CASSPPLWGRTEAFF	TGTGCCAGTAGTCCACCTCTTTGGGGCCGGACTGAAGCTTTCTTT
TRBJ1-4	-	TRBV27	few	14	CASSLFQGNEKLFF	TGTGCCAGCAGTTTATTCCAGGGGAATGAAAAACTGTTTTTT
TRBJ1-1	-	TRBV19	-	13	CASSVDRNTEAFF	TGTGCCAGTAGTGTGGACAGAAACACTGAAGCTTTCTTT
TRBJ1-1	-	TRBV7-2	-	15	CASSPTRGGNTEAFF	TGTGCCAGCAGCCCGACTCGAGGAGGGAACACTGAAGCTTTCTTT
TRBJ2-1	TRBD2	TRBV19	-	15	CASSISGLERDEQFF	TGTGCCAGTAGTATCTCAGGACTAGAAAGGGATGAGCAGTTCTTC
TRBJ2-2	-	TRBV19	-	19	CASSIESRGGRPNTGELFF	TGTGCCAGTAGTATAGAATCACGAGGAGGACGCCCGAACACCGGGGAGCTGTTTTTT
TRBJ1-5	-	TRBV30	-	14	CAWSGGHLNQAQHF	TGTGCCTGGAGTGGGGGACACCTGAACCAGGCCCAGCATTTT
TRBJ1-2	-	TRBV12-3/TRBV12-4	-	13	CASSLGQSYGYTF	TGTGCCAGCAGCCTAGGACAGTCCTATGGCTACACCTTC